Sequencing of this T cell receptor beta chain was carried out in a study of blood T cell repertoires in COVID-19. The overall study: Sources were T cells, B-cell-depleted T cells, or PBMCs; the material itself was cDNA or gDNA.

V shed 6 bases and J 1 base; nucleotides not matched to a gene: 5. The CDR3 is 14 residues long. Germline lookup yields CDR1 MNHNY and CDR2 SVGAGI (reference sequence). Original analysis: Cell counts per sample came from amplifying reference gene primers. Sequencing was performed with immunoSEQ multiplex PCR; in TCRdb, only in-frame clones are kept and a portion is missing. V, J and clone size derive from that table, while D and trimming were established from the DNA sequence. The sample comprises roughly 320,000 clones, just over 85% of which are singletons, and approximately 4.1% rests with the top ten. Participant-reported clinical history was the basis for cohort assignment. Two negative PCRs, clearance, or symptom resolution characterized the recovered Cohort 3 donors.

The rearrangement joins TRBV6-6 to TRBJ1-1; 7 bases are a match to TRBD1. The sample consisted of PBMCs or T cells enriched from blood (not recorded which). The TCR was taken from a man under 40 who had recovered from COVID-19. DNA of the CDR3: TGTGCCAGCAGAGACAGGGTGGGGAACACTGAAGCTTTCTTT. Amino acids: CASRDRVGNTEAFF.